This T cell receptor beta chain was recovered during a study of blood T cells in healthy people across ages. Whole-study context: Template switching captured about one barcoded beta molecule per two T cells.

This clonotype occurred a few times. Alongside a J-beta primer mix, a sample-barcoded 5' primer served in a second PCR lasting 7 to 11 cycles. TCRdb recomputed calls from the 5' RACE reads with MiXCR, one row per CDR3 protein. The sample holds around 1,000,000 distinct CDR3 sequences, around 27% seen once. Total RNA, at least 5.5 micrograms per sample, came from PBMCs. Germline loops: CDR1 LNHNV, CDR2 YYDKDF (reference sequence). V was clipped by 1 base and J by 0 bases, with 7 bases between them. The CDR3 loop spans 15 amino acids. This same sample was also part of a study on T cells of mothers and their children.

The rearrangement links TRBV15 to TRBJ1-5; D is unresolved. This TCR came from a girl aged 2 to 9 in good health. Sequencing input: blood. The CDR3 nucleotides are TGTGCCACCAGCAGAGGAGTAAATAGCAATCAGCCCCAGCATTTT. Its protein product is CATSRGVNSNQPQHF.